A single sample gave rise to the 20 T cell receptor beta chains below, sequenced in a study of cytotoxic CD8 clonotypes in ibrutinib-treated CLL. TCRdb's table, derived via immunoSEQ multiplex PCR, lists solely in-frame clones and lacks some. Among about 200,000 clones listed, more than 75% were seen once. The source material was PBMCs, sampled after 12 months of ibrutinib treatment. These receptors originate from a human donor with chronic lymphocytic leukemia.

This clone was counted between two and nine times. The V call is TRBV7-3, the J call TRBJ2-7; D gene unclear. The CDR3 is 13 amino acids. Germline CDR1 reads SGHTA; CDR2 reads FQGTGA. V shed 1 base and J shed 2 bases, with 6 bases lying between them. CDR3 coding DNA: TGTGCCAGCAGCTTAAATGCAGCCTACGAGCAGTACTTC. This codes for CASSLNAAYEQYF.

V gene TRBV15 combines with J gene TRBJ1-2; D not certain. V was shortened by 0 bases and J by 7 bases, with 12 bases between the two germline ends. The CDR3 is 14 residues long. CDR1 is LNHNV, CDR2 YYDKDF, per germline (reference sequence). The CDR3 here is CATSRDGQYGGYTF. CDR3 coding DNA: TGTGCCACCAGCAGAGATGGTCAGTACGGTGGCTACACCTTC.

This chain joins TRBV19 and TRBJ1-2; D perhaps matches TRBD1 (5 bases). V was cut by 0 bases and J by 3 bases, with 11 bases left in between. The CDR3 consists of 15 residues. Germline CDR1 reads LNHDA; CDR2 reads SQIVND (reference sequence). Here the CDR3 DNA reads TGTGCCAGTAGTATAGATTCGGGGCAGGACTATGGCTACACCTTC. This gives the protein CASSIDSGQDYGYTF.

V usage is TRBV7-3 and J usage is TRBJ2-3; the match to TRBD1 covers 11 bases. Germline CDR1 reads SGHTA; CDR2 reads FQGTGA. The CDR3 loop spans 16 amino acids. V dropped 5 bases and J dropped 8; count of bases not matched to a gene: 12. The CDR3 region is CASSLGGTGGLGTQYF. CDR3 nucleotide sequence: TGTGCCAGCAGCCTCGGTGGGACAGGGGGGTTGGGTACGCAGTATTTT.

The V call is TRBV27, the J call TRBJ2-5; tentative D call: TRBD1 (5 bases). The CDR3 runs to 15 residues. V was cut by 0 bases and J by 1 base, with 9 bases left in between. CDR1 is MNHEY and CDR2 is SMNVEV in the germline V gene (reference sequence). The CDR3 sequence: CASSLSQGFQETQYF. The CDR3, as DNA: TGTGCCAGCAGTTTATCCCAGGGTTTCCAAGAGACCCAGTACTTC.

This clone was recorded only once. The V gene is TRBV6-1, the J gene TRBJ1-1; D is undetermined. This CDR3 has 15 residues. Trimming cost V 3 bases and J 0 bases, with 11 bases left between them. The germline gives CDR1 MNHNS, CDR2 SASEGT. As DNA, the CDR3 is TGTGCCAGCAGTGATTGGCGAGGATTGAACACTGAAGCTTTCTTT. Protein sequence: CASSDWRGLNTEAFF.

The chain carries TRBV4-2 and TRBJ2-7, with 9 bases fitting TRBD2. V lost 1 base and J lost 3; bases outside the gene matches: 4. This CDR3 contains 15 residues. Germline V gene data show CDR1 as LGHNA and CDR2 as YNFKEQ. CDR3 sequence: CASSQGLAENYEQYF. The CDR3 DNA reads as TGTGCCAGCAGCCAAGGACTAGCGGAGAACTACGAGCAGTACTTC.

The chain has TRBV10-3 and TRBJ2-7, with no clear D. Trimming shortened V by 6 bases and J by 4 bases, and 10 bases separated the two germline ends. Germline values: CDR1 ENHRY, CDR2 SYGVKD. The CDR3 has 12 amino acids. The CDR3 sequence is CAISHGDYEQYF. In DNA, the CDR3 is TGTGCCATCAGCCATGGGGATTACGAGCAGTACTTC.

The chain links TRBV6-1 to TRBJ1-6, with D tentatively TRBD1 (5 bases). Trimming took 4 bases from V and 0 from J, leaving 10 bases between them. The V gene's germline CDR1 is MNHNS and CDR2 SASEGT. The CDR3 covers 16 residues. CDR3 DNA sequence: TGTGCCAGCAGTGGTGGGGGGAGCTCCTATAATTCACCCCTCCACTTT. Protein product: CASSGGGSSYNSPLHF.

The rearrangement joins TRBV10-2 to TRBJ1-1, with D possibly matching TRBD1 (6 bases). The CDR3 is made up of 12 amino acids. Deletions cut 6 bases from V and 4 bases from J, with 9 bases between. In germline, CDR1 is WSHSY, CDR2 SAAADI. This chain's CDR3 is CASRGTPTEAFF. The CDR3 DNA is TGCGCCAGCAGGGGGACACCCACTGAAGCTTTCTTT.

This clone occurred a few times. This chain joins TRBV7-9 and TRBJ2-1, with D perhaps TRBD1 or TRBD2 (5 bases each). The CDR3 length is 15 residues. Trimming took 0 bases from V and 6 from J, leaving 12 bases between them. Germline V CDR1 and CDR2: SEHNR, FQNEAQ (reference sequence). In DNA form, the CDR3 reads TGTGCCAGCAGCTTAGCGGGACCGCAGAGCAATGAGCAGTTCTTC. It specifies CASSLAGPQSNEQFF.

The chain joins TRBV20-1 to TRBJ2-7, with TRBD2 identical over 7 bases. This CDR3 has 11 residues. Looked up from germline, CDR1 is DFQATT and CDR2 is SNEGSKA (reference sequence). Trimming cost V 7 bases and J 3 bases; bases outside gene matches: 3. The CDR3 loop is CSGREVYEQYF. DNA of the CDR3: TGCAGTGGCCGGGAGGTCTACGAGCAGTACTTC.

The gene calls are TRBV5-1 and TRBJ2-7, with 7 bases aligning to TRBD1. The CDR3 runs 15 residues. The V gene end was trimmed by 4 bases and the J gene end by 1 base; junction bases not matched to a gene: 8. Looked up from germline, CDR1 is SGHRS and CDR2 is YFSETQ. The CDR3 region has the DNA TGCGCCAGCAGCCCTGGACAGGCCTTTTCCTACGAGCAGTACTTC. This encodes CASSPGQAFSYEQYF.

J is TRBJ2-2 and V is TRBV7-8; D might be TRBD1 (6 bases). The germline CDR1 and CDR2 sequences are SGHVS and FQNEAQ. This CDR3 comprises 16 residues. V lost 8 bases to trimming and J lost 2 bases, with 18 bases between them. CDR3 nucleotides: TGTGCCAGCTCGTTTTCCCCGGGACACAACACCGGGGAGCTGTTTTTT. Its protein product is CASSFSPGHNTGELFF.

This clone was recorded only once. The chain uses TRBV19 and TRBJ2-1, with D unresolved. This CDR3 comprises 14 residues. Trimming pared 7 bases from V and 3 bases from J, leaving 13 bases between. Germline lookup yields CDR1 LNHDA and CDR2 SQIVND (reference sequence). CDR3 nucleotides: TGTGCCAGTACCCCGATGGGGATCTACAATGAGCAGTTCTTC. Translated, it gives CASTPMGIYNEQFF.

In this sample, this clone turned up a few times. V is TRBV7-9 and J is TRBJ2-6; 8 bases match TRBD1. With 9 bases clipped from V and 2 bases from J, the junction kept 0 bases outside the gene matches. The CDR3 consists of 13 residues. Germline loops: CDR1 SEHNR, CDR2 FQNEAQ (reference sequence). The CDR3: CARDRAGANVLTF. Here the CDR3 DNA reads TGTGCCAGGGACAGGGCTGGGGCCAACGTCCTGACTTTC.

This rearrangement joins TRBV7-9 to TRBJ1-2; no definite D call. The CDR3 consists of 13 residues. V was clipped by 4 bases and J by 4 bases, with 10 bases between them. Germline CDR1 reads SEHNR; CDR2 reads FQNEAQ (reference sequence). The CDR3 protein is CASSSLGFYGYTF. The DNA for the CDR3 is TGTGCCAGCAGCTCCCTGGGGTTCTATGGCTACACCTTC.

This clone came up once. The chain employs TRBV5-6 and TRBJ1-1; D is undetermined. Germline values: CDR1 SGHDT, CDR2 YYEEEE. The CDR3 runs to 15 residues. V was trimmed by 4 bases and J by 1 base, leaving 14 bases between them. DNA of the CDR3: TGTGCCAGCAGCCTGGACCTCCGTGCGAACACTGAAGCTTTCTTT. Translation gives CASSLDLRANTEAFF.

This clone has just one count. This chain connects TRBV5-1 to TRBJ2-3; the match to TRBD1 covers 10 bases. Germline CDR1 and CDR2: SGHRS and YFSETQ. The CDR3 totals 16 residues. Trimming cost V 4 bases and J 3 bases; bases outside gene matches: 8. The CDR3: CASSPGQGVRTDTQYF. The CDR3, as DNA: TGCGCCAGCAGCCCAGGACAGGGGGTTCGAACAGATACGCAGTATTTT.

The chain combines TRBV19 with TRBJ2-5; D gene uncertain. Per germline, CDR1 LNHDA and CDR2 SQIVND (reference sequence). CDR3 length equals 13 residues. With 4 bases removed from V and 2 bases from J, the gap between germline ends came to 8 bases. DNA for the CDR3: TGTGCCAGTAGTACCGGAGCACAAGAGACCCAGTACTTC. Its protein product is CASSTGAQETQYF.